Detailed here is one TCR beta chain. Its antigen has not been determined. Base-call qualities are not available, and no considerably larger clone is one nucleotide away. This sample was taken from a study of T-cell memory formation after mild COVID-19 (dated by TCRdb to about 2021). Turning to the overall study: TCR sequence clusters from the two donors were found to be largely donor specific. Two young, previously healthy adult volunteers, one female and one male, were included in the cohort. In two donors, T-cell clones that expanded and contracted after mild COVID-19 were followed by sequencing TCRalpha and TCRbeta repertoires longitudinally.

Overall results and qualifications from the work: Whether the second-wave clones peaking on day 37 were SARS-CoV-2 specific was not confirmed. From day 15 to 85, contracting clones showed balanced CD4/CD8 phenotypes, whereas a second wave of clones that expanded from day 15 to 37 leaned towards CD4+. The detection of some responding clones in pre-infection memory suggests that pre-existing cross-reactive memory T cells joined the SARS-CoV-2 response. Contracting CD4+ clones turned up mainly in the CM and EM memory subsets, whereas EMRA was where CD8+ clones were enriched. The study covered only a couple of mild cases, and larger cohorts including severe cases with pre-infection samples were considered necessary.

The cysteine opens and the phenylalanine closes a CDR3 of 12 amino acids. Just the 36-base CDR3 DNA is kept, in frame starting at base 1. V is clipped by 2 bases and J by 5 bases, and the sequence between their germline boundaries is 6 bases long. CDR1 and CDR2 (MNHEY, SVGEGT) derive from the germline V gene. TCRdb shows the sequencer as Illumina NovaSeq 6000. TCRalpha and TCRbeta cDNA libraries were built by 5'RACE with constant-segment primers, adding sample barcodes and unique molecular identifiers. RNA was extracted from every sample with Trizol reagent. Libraries were amplified in two PCR steps, with a second sample barcode and Illumina TruSeq adapters added in the second step. The libraries were sequenced on an Illumina NovaSeq using 2 x 150 bp paired-end reads. In the original analysis: Reads were demultiplexed and collapsed into UMI-guided consensus sequences with migec v1.2.7. Using mixcr v2.1.11, the UMI consensuses were aligned to TRA and TRB V and J templates and assembled into clonotypes. A clonotype was counted as expanded or contracted only if both edgeR and NoisET called the change significant, with noise models trained on biological replicates. edgeR calls used a false discovery rate-adjusted p below 0.01 and a log2 fold-change threshold of 1. PCA with hierarchical clustering of max-normalized trajectories of the 1000 most abundant clonotypes was used as exploratory dynamics analysis. Separately sequenced CD4+ and CD8+ repertoires were used to assign the CD4 or CD8 phenotype of responding clones. In TCRdb, the public reads were trimmed at Q25 with fastp and aligned with MiXCR, with productive beta chains retained. Rows merge per CDR3 protein into single entries with the most common DNA and genes. TCRdb's processing, not the authors', yielded these V and J calls. This sample is represented by 310,000 or so distinct CDR3 sequences; approximately 15% of them were singletons. Together, the top ten hold 20% to 25% of the sample.

PBMCs were isolated by Ficoll-Paque density gradient centrifugation. The V and J genes are TRBV6-2 or TRBV6-3 and TRBJ1-1; too little of a D gene remains to name it. Material: PBMCs or a T cell subset sorted from them (not recorded which). The sequence was collected from a man aged 18-30 years who had mild COVID-19 (a few samples of this study predate the infection). The sample titles of this study are shuffled in the database, so cell type and time point are left out; the donor was told from shared clones. CDR3 protein: CASSYGPTEAFF. The DNA sequence reads TGTGCCAGCAGTTACGGGCCGACTGAAGCTTTCTTT.